The 17 T cell receptor beta chains listed next were all sequenced from one sample in a study of blood T cell dynamics during melanoma immunotherapy. Regarding time point: pre-treatment baseline. Repertoires were generated with immunoSEQ multiplex PCR, while TCRdb's copy carries only in-frame clones and drops some. The sample lists 10,000 to 15,000 clones; around 83% were seen once. This specimen consisted of blood, obtained from a patient treated with checkpoint blockade. The source of these receptors is a human donor with melanoma.

The V call is TRBV21-1, the J call TRBJ1-2. TRBV21-1 is described as a pseudogene. CDR3 length: 12 amino acids. CDR3 in amino acids: CAGGSTNYGYTF. The CDR3 DNA reads TGTGCCGGGGGATCAACTAACTATGGCTACACCTTC.

The rearrangement links TRBV6-6 to TRBJ1-2, with D possibly TRBD1 on 6 matching bases. Germline V lookup: CDR1 MNHNY, CDR2 SVGAGI (reference sequence). Trimming removed 5 bases at V and 6 bases at J, with 13 bases between. The CDR3 runs 13 residues. The CDR3 region is CASSPRTADGYTF. The DNA for the CDR3 is TGTGCCAGCAGTCCTCGGACAGCAGATGGCTACACCTTC.

For the CDR3, the DNA is TGTGCTAGTGGTTTGGGACAGGGGGAAACCATATATTTT. Translated: CASGLGQGETIYF. The rearrangement uses TRBV12-5 and TRBJ1-3; 9 positions agree with TRBD1. J gave up 10 bases and V 1 base, and 2 bases lay outside the gene matches. CDR1 and CDR2 from the germline V gene are LGHNT and FRNRAP. The CDR3 runs to 13 residues.

The chain is built from TRBV27 and TRBJ2-2, with TRBD2 as a possible D gene (6 bases). The V end was cut by 7 bases, the J end by 5 bases, with 17 bases between. The CDR3 has 15 residues. Germline V CDR1 and CDR2: MNHEY, SMNVEV (reference sequence). The CDR3 coding sequence is TGTGCCAGCAACCCTGGGGGAGGACGTACCGGGGAGCTGTTTTTT. Its translation is CASNPGGGRTGELFF.

The V gene is TRBV6-6, the J gene TRBJ2-5, with 13 positions matching TRBD2. CDR1 MNHNY and CDR2 SVGAGI come from the germline V gene (reference sequence). V lost 6 bases and J lost 5; bases outside the gene matches: 6. The CDR3 is 15 residues long. The CDR3 sequence: CASRRLAGGGETQYF. CDR3 coding DNA: TGTGCCAGCAGAAGACTAGCGGGAGGAGGGGAGACCCAGTACTTC.

This clone appeared once. J is TRBJ2-1 and V is TRBV9, with TRBD2 matching 13 bases. The CDR3 contains 16 residues. J was trimmed by 7 bases and V by 0 bases; bases with no gene match: 4. Germline V lookup: CDR1 SGDLS, CDR2 YYNGEE. This CDR3 reads CASSVGGLAGENEQFF. The CDR3 DNA is TGTGCCAGCAGCGTAGGAGGACTAGCGGGGGAGAATGAGCAGTTCTTC.

The rearrangement uses TRBV19 and TRBJ2-4, with 7 bases lining up with TRBD2. CDR1 and CDR2 from the germline V gene are LNHDA and SQIVND (reference sequence). Trimming cost V 5 bases and J 4 bases; bases outside gene matches: 11. CDR3 length: 16 residues. This CDR3 reads CASSAQSPGGKNIQYF. The CDR3 region has the DNA TGTGCCAGTAGTGCCCAAAGCCCGGGAGGAAAAAACATTCAGTACTTC.

This sequence joins TRBV11-3 and TRBJ2-1, with 9 bases that match TRBD2. CDR3 length equals 16 residues. CDR1 is SGHNT and CDR2 is YENEEA in the germline V gene. J lost 9 bases, V lost 5 bases, and 14 bases had no gene match. The CDR3 protein is CASSPRGSGSSGEQFF. In DNA form, the CDR3 reads TGTGCCAGCAGCCCCCGTGGTAGCGGGAGTTCAGGTGAGCAGTTCTTC.

The chain combines TRBV15 with TRBJ1-3; 9 bases align to TRBD1. V trimming: 5 bases; J trimming: 7 bases; junction bases outside the gene matches: 6. The germline V gene has CDR1 LNHNV and CDR2 YYDKDF (reference sequence). This CDR3 has 14 amino acids. For the CDR3, the DNA is TGTGCCACCAGCCCGACAGGGGGGTGGAACACCATATATTTT. Encoded protein: CATSPTGGWNTIYF.

The chain has TRBV11-2 and TRBJ2-1; no clear D. Germline V gene lookup returns CDR1 SGHAT and CDR2 FQNNGV. The V end was cut by 0 bases, the J end by 9 bases, with 9 bases between. There are 13 residues in the CDR3. CDR3 sequence: CASSLDYFAEQFF. The CDR3, as DNA: TGTGCCAGCAGCTTAGACTACTTCGCTGAGCAGTTCTTC.

This clone was counted only a few times. The genes are TRBV2 and TRBJ1-6, with no clear D. This CDR3 contains 14 residues. Trimming cost V 4 bases and J 5 bases, with 9 bases left between them. Germline V gives CDR1 SNHLY, CDR2 FYNNEI. The CDR3 DNA reads as TGTGCCAGCAGTGTTCTCCGGGATAATTCACCCCTCCACTTT. This encodes CASSVLRDNSPLHF.

The chain couples TRBV25-1 to TRBJ2-5; perhaps TRBD1 as D (5 bases). Judging by the DNA end, TRBJ2-7 fits better; the J call may be wrong. The CDR3 covers 14 residues. The germline gives CDR1 MGHDK, CDR2 SYGVNS. The CDR3 bases are TGTGCCAGCAGTGGGCCGACAGCCCCCTACGAGCAGTACTTC. It yields the protein CASSGPTAPYEQYF.

This chain uses TRBV18 with TRBJ2-5; 10 bases fit TRBD1. The CDR3 has 15 amino acids. Germline-derived CDR1 and CDR2 are KGHSH and LQKENI. V lost 2 bases, J lost 4 bases, and 4 bases stayed unmatched. The CDR3, as DNA: TGTGCCAGCTCACCAGGGACAGGGGCGTTAGAGACCCAGTACTTC. It yields the protein CASSPGTGALETQYF.

The rearrangement uses TRBV7-8 and TRBJ1-2, with 8 bases that match TRBD1. Unmatched junction bases numbered 5, after V lost 3 bases and J lost 5 bases. The germline gives CDR1 SGHVS, CDR2 FQNEAQ. CDR3 length: 14 amino acids. The CDR3 region is CASSLDRAAYGYTF. CDR3 coding DNA: TGTGCCAGCAGCTTGGACAGGGCGGCGTATGGCTACACCTTC.

The rearrangement links TRBV30 to TRBJ2-1; D possibly uses TRBD1 or TRBD2 (5 bases each). The CDR3 has 12 amino acids. V was shortened by 0 bases and J by 9 bases, with 9 bases between the two germline ends. Germline lookup yields CDR1 GTSNPN and CDR2 SVGIG (reference sequence). In DNA, the CDR3 is TGTGCCTGGAGTGTCTCGGGGCTTGAGCAGTTCTTC. Translated, it gives CAWSVSGLEQFF.

The rearrangement uses TRBV27 and TRBJ2-7; 7 bases agree with TRBD2. V lost 6 bases and J lost 3; bases outside the gene matches: 8. CDR3 length: 14 amino acids. Germline values: CDR1 MNHEY, CDR2 SMNVEV (reference sequence). The CDR3 protein is CASSPSGERYEQYF. The CDR3 region has the DNA TGTGCCAGCAGCCCTAGCGGAGAGCGCTACGAGCAGTACTTC.

V usage is TRBV6-1 and J usage is TRBJ2-5; 9 bases agree with TRBD1. After removal of 1 base from V and 3 bases from J, the junction contained 0 bases not matched to a gene. This CDR3 spans 14 amino acids. Germline CDR1 reads MNHNS; CDR2 reads SASEGT. CDR3 residues: CASSEGTGEETQYF. The CDR3 nucleotides are TGTGCCAGCAGTGAAGGGACAGGGGAAGAGACCCAGTACTTC.